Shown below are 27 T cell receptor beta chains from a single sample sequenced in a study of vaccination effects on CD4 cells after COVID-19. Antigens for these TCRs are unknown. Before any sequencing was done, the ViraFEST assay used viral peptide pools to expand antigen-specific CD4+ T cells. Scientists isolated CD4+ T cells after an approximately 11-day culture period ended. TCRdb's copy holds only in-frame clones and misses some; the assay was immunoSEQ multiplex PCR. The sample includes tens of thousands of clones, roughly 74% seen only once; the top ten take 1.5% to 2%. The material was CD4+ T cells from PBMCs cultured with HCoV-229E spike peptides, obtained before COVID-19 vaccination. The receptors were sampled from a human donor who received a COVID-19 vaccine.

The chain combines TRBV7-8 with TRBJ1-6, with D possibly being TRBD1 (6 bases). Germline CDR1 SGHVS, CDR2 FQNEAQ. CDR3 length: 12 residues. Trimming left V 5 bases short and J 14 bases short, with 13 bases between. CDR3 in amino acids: CASSQQGRSLHF. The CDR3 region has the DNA TGTGCCAGCAGCCAACAGGGTAGATCCCTCCACTTT.

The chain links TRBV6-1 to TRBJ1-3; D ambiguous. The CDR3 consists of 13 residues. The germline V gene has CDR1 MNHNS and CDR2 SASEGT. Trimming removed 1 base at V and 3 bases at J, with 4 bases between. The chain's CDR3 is CASSEGGGNTIYF. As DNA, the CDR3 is TGTGCCAGCAGTGAAGGGGGTGGAAACACCATATATTTT.

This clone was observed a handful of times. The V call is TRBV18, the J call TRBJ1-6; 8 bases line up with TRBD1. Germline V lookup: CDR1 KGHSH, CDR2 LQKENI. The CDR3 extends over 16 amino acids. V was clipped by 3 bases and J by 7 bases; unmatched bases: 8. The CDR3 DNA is TGTGCCAGCTCACCTTACGGACAGGGAGGAAATTCACCCCTCCACTTT. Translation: CASSPYGQGGNSPLHF. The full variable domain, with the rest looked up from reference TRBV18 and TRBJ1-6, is NAGVMQNPRHLVRRRGQEARLRCSPMKGHSHVYWYRQLPEEGLKFMVYLQKENIIDESGMPKERFSAEFPKEGPSILRIQQVVRGDSAAYFCASSPYGQGGNSPLHFGNGTRLTVT.

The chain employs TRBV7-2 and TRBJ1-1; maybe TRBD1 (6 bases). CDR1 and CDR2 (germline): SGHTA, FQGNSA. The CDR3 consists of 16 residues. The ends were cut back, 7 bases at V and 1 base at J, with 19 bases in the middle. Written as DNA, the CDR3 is TGTGCCAGCAACCCCGGGGGGGGGCGAGGGAACACTGAAGCTTTCTTT. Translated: CASNPGGGRGNTEAFF.

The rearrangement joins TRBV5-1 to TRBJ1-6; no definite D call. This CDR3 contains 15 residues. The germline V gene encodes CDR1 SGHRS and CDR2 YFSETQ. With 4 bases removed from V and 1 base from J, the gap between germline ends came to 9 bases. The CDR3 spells CASSPDGSYNSPLHF. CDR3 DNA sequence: TGCGCCAGCAGCCCTGACGGGTCCTATAATTCACCCCTCCACTTT.

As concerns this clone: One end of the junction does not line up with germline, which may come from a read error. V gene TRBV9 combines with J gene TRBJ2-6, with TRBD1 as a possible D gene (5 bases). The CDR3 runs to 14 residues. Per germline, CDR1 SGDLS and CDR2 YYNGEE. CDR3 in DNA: TGTGCCAGCAGCACAAGCTCTGGGGCCAATGTCCTGACTTTC. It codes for CASSTSSGANVLTF. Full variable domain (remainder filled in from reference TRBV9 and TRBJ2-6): DSGVTQTPKHLITATGQRVTLRCSPRSGDLSVYWYQQSLDQGLQFLIQYYNGEERAKGNILERFSAQQFPDLHSELNLSSLELGDSALYFCASSTSSGANVLTFGAGSRLTVL.

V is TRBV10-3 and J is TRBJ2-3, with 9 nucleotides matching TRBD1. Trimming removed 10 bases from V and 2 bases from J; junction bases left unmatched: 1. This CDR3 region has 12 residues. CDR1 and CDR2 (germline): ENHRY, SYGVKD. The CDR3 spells CANRGPTDTQYF. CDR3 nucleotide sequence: TGTGCCAACAGGGGGCCCACAGATACGCAGTATTTT.

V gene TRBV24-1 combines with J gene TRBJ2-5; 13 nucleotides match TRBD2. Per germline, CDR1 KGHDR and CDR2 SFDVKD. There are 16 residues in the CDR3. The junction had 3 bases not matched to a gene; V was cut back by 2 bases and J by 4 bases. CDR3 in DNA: TGTGCCACCAGTGATTCGACTAGCGGGGGGTTAGAGACCCAGTACTTC. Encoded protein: CATSDSTSGGLETQYF.

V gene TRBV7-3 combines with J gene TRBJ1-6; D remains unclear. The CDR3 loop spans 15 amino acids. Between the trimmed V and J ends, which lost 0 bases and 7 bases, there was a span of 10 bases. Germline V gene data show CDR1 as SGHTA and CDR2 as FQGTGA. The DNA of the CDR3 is TGTGCCAGCAGCTTAACGGTCGCAGGAAATTCACCCCTCCACTTT. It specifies CASSLTVAGNSPLHF.

The CDR3 bases are TGTGCCAGCAGTTTATCGGGTAGTAGGGCCTATAATTCACCCCTCCACTTT. Translation: CASSLSGSRAYNSPLHF. J is TRBJ1-6 and V is TRBV27; no reliable D call. CDR1 and CDR2 from the germline V gene are MNHEY and SMNVEV (reference sequence). Deletions cut 0 bases from V and 2 bases from J, with 11 bases between. The CDR3 spans 17 residues.

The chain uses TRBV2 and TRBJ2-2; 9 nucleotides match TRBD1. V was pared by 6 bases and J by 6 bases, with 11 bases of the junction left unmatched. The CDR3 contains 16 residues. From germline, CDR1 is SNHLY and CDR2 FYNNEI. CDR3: CASRPPGQGRSGELFF. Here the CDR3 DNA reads TGTGCCAGCAGACCGCCGGGACAGGGTCGATCCGGGGAGCTGTTTTTT.

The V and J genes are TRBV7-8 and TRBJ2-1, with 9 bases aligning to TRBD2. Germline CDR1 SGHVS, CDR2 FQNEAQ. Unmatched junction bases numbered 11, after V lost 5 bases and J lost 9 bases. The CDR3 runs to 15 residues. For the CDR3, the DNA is TGTGCCAGCAGCCCGAGTGCCCTAGCGGGGTCTGAGCAGTTCTTC. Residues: CASSPSALAGSEQFF.

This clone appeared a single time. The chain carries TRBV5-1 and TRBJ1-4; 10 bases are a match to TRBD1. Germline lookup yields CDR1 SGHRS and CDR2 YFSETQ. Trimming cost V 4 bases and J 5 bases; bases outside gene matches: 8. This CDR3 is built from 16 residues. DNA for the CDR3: TGCGCCAGCAGCATCGGACAGGGGGGGCGAAATGAAAAACTGTTTTTT. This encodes CASSIGQGGRNEKLFF. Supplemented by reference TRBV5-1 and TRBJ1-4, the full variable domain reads KAGVTQTPRYLIKTRGQQVTLSCSPISGHRSVSWYQQTPGQGLQFLFEYFSETQRNKGNFPGRFSGRQFSNSRSEMNVSTLELGDSALYLCASSIGQGGRNEKLFFGSGTQLSVL.

The CDR3 DNA is TGTGCCAGCAGCCTAACAGGGTACACTGAAGCTTTCTTT. Translated: CASSLTGYTEAFF. The chain carries TRBV2 and TRBJ1-1, with D possibly being TRBD1 (6 bases). Trimming removed 6 bases at V and 3 bases at J, with 11 bases between. Germline V lookup: CDR1 SNHLY, CDR2 FYNNEI. This CDR3 has 13 amino acids.

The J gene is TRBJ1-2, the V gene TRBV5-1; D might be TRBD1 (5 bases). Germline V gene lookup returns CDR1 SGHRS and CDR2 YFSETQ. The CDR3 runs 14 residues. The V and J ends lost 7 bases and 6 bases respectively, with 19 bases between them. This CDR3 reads CASGLTQEVNGYTF. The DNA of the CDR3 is TGCGCCAGCGGCCTGACACAGGAGGTGAATGGCTACACCTTC.

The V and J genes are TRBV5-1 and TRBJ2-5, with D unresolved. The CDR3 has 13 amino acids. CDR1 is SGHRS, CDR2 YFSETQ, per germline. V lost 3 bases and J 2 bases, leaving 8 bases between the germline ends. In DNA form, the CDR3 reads TGCGCCAGCAGCTCCGGGTTTCAAGAGACCCAGTACTTC. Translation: CASSSGFQETQYF.

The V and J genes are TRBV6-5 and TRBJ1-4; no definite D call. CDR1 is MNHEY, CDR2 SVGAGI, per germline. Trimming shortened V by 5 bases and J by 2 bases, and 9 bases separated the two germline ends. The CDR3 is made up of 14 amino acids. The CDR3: CASSPTPTNEKLFF. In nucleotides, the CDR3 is TGTGCCAGCAGTCCGACGCCTACTAATGAAAAACTGTTTTTT.

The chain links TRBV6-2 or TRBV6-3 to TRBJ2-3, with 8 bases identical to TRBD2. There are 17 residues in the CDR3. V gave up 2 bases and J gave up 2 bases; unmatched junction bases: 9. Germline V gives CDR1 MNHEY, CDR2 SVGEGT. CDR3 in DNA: TGTGCCAGCAGTTACGCAGGTTCGGGGGGGCCCACAGATACGCAGTATTTT. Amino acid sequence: CASSYAGSGGPTDTQYF.

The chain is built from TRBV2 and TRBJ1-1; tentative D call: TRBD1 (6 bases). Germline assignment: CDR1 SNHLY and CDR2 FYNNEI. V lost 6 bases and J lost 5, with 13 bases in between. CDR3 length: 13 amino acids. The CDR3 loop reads CASRNTGRTEAFF. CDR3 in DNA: TGTGCCAGCAGGAATACAGGGAGGACTGAAGCTTTCTTT.

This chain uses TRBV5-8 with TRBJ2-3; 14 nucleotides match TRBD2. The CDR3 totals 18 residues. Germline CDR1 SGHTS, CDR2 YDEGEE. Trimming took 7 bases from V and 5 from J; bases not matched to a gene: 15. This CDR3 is CASPLAPGLAGEQDTQYF. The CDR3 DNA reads TGTGCCAGCCCCCTGGCCCCGGGACTAGCGGGGGAGCAAGATACGCAGTATTTT.

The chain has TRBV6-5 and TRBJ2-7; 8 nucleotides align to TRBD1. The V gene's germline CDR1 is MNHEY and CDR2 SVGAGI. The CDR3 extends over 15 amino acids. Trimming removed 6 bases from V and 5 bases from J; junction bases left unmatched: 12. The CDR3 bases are TGTGCCAGCAGGACCCTTCAGGGGGCCCCCCACGAGCAGTACGTC. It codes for CASRTLQGAPHEQYV.

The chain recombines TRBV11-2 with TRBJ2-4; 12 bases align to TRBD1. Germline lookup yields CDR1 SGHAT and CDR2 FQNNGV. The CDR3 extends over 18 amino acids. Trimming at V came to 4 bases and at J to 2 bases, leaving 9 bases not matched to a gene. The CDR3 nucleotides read TGTGCCAGCAGCTACCGGGACAGGGGGCTTGCAACCAAAAACATTCAGTACTTC. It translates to CASSYRDRGLATKNIQYF.

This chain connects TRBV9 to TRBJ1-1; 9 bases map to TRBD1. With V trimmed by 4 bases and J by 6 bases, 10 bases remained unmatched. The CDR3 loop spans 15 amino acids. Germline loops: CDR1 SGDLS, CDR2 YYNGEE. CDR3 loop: CASSPRTGGMSEAFF. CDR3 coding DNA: TGTGCCAGCAGCCCGCGAACAGGGGGCATGTCTGAAGCTTTCTTT.

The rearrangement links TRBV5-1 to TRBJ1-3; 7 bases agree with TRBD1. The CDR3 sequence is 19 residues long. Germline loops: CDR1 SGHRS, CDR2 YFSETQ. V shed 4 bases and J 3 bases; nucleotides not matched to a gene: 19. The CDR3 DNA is TGCGCCAGCAGCGCCCGGCGAGGGACAGAAGAGGGGGATGGAAACACCATATATTTT. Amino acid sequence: CASSARRGTEEGDGNTIYF.

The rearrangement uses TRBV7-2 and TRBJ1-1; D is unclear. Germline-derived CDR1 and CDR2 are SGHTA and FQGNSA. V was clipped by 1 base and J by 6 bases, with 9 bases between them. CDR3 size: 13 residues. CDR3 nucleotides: TGTGCCAGCAGCTTAGAAGCAGGTGCTGAAGCTTTCTTT. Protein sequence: CASSLEAGAEAFF.

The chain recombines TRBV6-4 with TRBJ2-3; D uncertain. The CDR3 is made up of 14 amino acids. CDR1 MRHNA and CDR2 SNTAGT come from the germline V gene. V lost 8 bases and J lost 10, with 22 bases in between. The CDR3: CASGPGLPNLAQYF. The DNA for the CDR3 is TGTGCCAGCGGACCCGGGCTCCCAAATTTAGCGCAGTATTTT.

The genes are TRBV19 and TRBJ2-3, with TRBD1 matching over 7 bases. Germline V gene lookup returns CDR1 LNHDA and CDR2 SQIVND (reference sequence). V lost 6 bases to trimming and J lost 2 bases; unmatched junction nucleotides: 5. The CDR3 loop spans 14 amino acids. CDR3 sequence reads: CASRMTGNTDTQYF. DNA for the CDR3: TGTGCCAGTAGGATGACAGGGAACACAGATACGCAGTATTTT. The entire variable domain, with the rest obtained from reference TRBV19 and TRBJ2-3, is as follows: DGGITQSPKYLFRKEGQNVTLSCEQNLNHDAMYWYRQDPGQGLRLIYYSQIVNDFQKGDIAEGYSVSREKKESFPLTVTSAQKNPTAFYLCASRMTGNTDTQYFGPGTRLTVL.